Shown below are 22 T cell receptor beta chains from a single sample sequenced in a study of CD8+ T cells in alopecia areata. The treatment: oral pan-JAK inhibitor, 5-10 mg twice daily. Investigators isolated RNA and reverse transcribed it into cDNA to act as the sequencing template. Profiled with immunoSEQ multiplex PCR; TCRdb holds only in-frame clones, not every one. The repertoire holds around 120,000 clones, over 60% seen once, with 4.5% to 6% in the top ten. The sequenced sample was CD4+ T cells sorted from blood, obtained at week 4, from a patient treated with tofacitinib. The receptors originated from a human donor with alopecia areata.

This chain joins TRBV5-1 and TRBJ1-5; D is uncertain. The CDR3 is 13 amino acids. Trimming removed 4 bases from V and 7 bases from J, with 12 bases in between. Germline assignment: CDR1 SGHRS and CDR2 YFSETQ. This chain's CDR3 is CASSPTPGQPQHF. For the CDR3, the DNA is TGCGCCAGCAGCCCTACACCGGGGCAGCCCCAGCATTTT. Combining the CDR3 with reference TRBV5-1 and TRBJ1-5 gives the whole variable domain KAGVTQTPRYLIKTRGQQVTLSCSPISGHRSVSWYQQTPGQGLQFLFEYFSETQRNKGNFPGRFSGRQFSNSRSEMNVSTLELGDSALYLCASSPTPGQPQHFGDGTRLSIL.

This clone was found a few times. The J gene is TRBJ2-3, the V gene TRBV25-1; D is perhaps TRBD1 (6 bases). Germline CDR1 MGHDK, CDR2 SYGVNS. This CDR3 is built from 14 residues. V lost 10 bases and J 1 base, leaving 15 bases between the germline ends. The CDR3, as DNA: TGTGCCAACCAAGAGGGACATCGCACAGATACGCAGTATTTT. Protein: CANQEGHRTDTQYF.

The chain is built from TRBV25-1 and TRBJ2-3; TRBD1 matches at 9 bases. The CDR3 consists of 16 residues. V gave up 4 bases and J gave up 4 bases; unmatched junction bases: 9. The germline V gene has CDR1 MGHDK and CDR2 SYGVNS. CDR3 DNA sequence: TGTGCCAGCAGTGCCCGGGACAGGGTAGTTTCAGATACGCAGTATTTT. Translation gives CASSARDRVVSDTQYF.

This clone has a single count. This chain connects TRBV29-1 to TRBJ2-2, with 7 positions matching TRBD1. The CDR3 length is 13 residues. Unmatched junction bases numbered 6, after V lost 4 bases and J lost 7 bases. Germline V gives CDR1 SQVTM, CDR2 ANQGSEA. The CDR3 DNA is TGCAGCGTTGGGGCAGGGGGAATCGGGGAGCTGTTTTTT. Amino acids: CSVGAGGIGELFF.

Of note for this clone: The CDR3 ends on some other residue instead of the conserved phenylalanine or tryptophan, so this is likely a read error. The DNA is left out, because the CDR3 cannot be placed on it with certainty; the CDR3 is given as TCRdb lists it. CDR3 residues: CANPGLSP. The V and J genes are TRBV25-1 and TRBJ2-7; TRBD1 is the table's D call, not checked against the DNA. The germline gives CDR1 MGHDK, CDR2 SYGVNS. The CDR3 is made up of 8 amino acids, end residues included.

This clone was seen a single time. The chain uses TRBV29-1 and TRBJ2-5, with a weak D call TRBD2 (5 bases). The germline V gene encodes CDR1 SQVTM and CDR2 ANQGSEA. The CDR3 covers 12 residues. The V and J ends lost 1 base and 5 bases respectively, with 8 bases between them. The CDR3 reads CSVEGGAETQYF. CDR3 nucleotide sequence: TGCAGCGTTGAAGGGGGAGCGGAGACCCAGTACTTC.

The chain is built from TRBV15 and TRBJ1-4; tentative D call: TRBD1 (5 bases). Germline CDR1 and CDR2: LNHNV and YYDKDF (reference sequence). V lost 5 bases and J 5 bases, leaving 15 bases between the germline ends. The CDR3 contains 15 residues. Here the CDR3 reads CATSPKQDLNEKLFF. For the CDR3, the DNA is TGTGCCACCAGCCCAAAACAGGACCTCAATGAAAAACTGTTTTTT.

In its sample, this clone was seen a few times. The V call is TRBV2, the J call TRBJ2-5, with D unclear. V was pared by 1 base and J by 4 bases, with 7 bases between. The germline CDR1 and CDR2 sequences are SNHLY and FYNNEI. The CDR3 covers 13 residues. The CDR3 nucleotides are TGTGCCAGCAGTGAAGGGCGACGAGAGACCCAGTACTTC. Its protein is CASSEGRRETQYF.

The rearrangement uses TRBV25-1 and TRBJ2-2; 8 positions agree with TRBD2. The junction had 9 bases not matched to a gene; V was cut back by 6 bases and J by 6 bases. The germline CDR1 and CDR2 sequences are MGHDK and SYGVNS. The CDR3 runs to 15 residues. The CDR3 DNA is TGTGCCAGCAGAGCGGGAGTTGGAAGCGCCGGGGAGCTGTTTTTT. This codes for CASRAGVGSAGELFF.

The V call is TRBV27, the J call TRBJ1-2; 7 positions agree with TRBD1. Germline loops: CDR1 MNHEY, CDR2 SMNVEV (reference sequence). J gave up 2 bases and V 5 bases, and 5 bases lay outside the gene matches. The CDR3 is made up of 14 amino acids. The CDR3, as DNA: TGTGCCAGCAGTATTCAACAGGGGAACTATGGCTACACCTTC. Its translation: CASSIQQGNYGYTF.

This clone was seen just once. The rearrangement uses TRBV29-1 and TRBJ2-7, with 7 bases that match TRBD2. There are 12 residues in the CDR3. Losses at the gene ends were 7 bases for V and 2 bases for J; bases not matched to a gene: 5. The germline CDR1 and CDR2 sequences are SQVTM and ANQGSEA. In DNA form, the CDR3 reads TGCAGCGGCCGCGGGGGAGCCTACGAGCAGTACTTC. This codes for CSGRGGAYEQYF.

This clone appeared a few times. V usage is TRBV7-2 and J usage is TRBJ2-3, with 8 bases matching TRBD1. Germline V gene sequence: CDR1 SGHTA, CDR2 FQGNSA. The ends lost 4 bases at V and 2 bases at J; junction bases unmatched: 2. The CDR3 runs 14 residues. The CDR3 sequence is CASSSTGDTDTQYF. The DNA for the CDR3 is TGTGCCAGCAGCTCGACAGGGGACACAGATACGCAGTATTTT.

The chain employs TRBV27 and TRBJ2-2; 14 positions match TRBD2. Germline V gives CDR1 MNHEY, CDR2 SMNVEV (reference sequence). V shed 6 bases and J 4 bases; nucleotides not matched to a gene: 16. The CDR3 contains 20 residues. The CDR3 bases are TGTGCCAGCAGGCGACTCCCCGGGACTAGCGGGGGCTCCTTCACCGGGGAGCTGTTTTTT. Translation gives CASRRLPGTSGGSFTGELFF.

The chain combines TRBV29-1 with TRBJ2-3; the D gene is possibly TRBD1 (5 bases). The V gene lost 3 bases and the J gene lost 2 bases, with 18 bases spanning the gap. Germline assignment: CDR1 SQVTM and CDR2 ANQGSEA. The CDR3 length is 16 residues. The CDR3 nucleotides are TGCAGCGTTGAGGGCACGCGACAGACAGACACAGATACGCAGTATTTT. Translating it yields CSVEGTRQTDTDTQYF.

The J gene is TRBJ2-5, the V gene TRBV28; 9 bases match TRBD1. The CDR3 has 15 residues. V was clipped by 7 bases and J by 5 bases; unmatched bases: 11. CDR1 MDHEN and CDR2 SYDVKM come from the germline V gene. CDR3 nucleotide sequence: TGTGCCAGCACCCTAACAGGGGGCGCCGGGGAGACCCAGTACTTC. Its translation: CASTLTGGAGETQYF.

The chain carries TRBV28 and TRBJ2-7; TRBD1 matches at 7 bases. The germline V gene encodes CDR1 MDHEN and CDR2 SYDVKM. V lost 5 bases, J lost 0 bases, and 7 bases stayed unmatched. The CDR3 has 15 amino acids. CDR3 coding DNA: TGTGCCAGCAGTCGGGGACAGATTAACTCCTACGAGCAGTACTTC. This encodes CASSRGQINSYEQYF.

The chain employs TRBV7-2 and TRBJ2-5; 8 bases map to TRBD1. Germline V lookup: CDR1 SGHTA, CDR2 FQGNSA. The CDR3 totals 14 residues. V dropped 5 bases and J dropped 5; count of bases not matched to a gene: 7. The chain's CDR3 is CASSRQGAGETQYF. The CDR3, as DNA: TGTGCCAGCAGCCGTCAGGGGGCAGGGGAGACCCAGTACTTC.

The chain combines TRBV6-5 with TRBJ1-1; 8 nucleotides match TRBD1. From germline, CDR1 is MNHEY and CDR2 SVGAGI. There are 15 residues in the CDR3. The V gene end was trimmed by 6 bases and the J gene end by 1 base; junction bases not matched to a gene: 7. CDR3 nucleotides: TGTGCCAGCAGCAGGATGGGACAGGCGAACACTGAAGCTTTCTTT. Amino acid sequence: CASSRMGQANTEAFF.

The chain combines TRBV5-1 with TRBJ2-7, with 7 nucleotides matching TRBD1. The CDR3 extends over 13 amino acids. The germline gives CDR1 SGHRS, CDR2 YFSETQ. V was clipped by 0 bases and J by 6 bases; unmatched bases: 3. This CDR3 is CASSLEAGGEQYF. The CDR3, as DNA: TGCGCCAGCAGCTTGGAGGCAGGGGGCGAGCAGTACTTC.

The DNA for the CDR3 is TGCAGCGTTGCGGTGGCCAGGAACTATGGCTACACCTTC. Residues: CSVAVARNYGYTF. The gene calls are TRBV29-1 and TRBJ1-2; D is uncertain. CDR3 size: 13 residues. Germline CDR1 reads SQVTM; CDR2 reads ANQGSEA. The V end was cut by 4 bases, the J end by 2 bases, with 11 bases between. Looking up the rest from reference TRBV29-1 and TRBJ1-2 gives the full variable domain: SAVISQKPSRDICQRGTSLTIQCQVDSQVTMMFWYRQQPGQSLTLIATANQGSEATYESGFVIDKFPISRPNLTFSTLTVSNMSPEDSSIYLCSVAVARNYGYTFGSGTRLTVV.

The V call is TRBV5-6, the J call TRBJ1-5; TRBD1 is a possible D gene (6 bases). Trimming removed 0 bases at V and 1 base at J, with 11 bases between. Per the germline V gene, CDR1 is SGHDT and CDR2 is YYEEEE. CDR3 length: 16 amino acids. The chain's CDR3 is CASSLAQGLSNQPQHF. Here the CDR3 DNA reads TGTGCCAGCAGCTTGGCCCAGGGGTTAAGCAATCAGCCCCAGCATTTT.

V and J are TRBV25-1 and TRBJ2-5; D is perhaps TRBD1 or TRBD2 (5 bases each). The germline V and J ends were trimmed by 7 bases and 5 bases, with 17 bases remaining between them. The CDR3 is 14 amino acids. Germline CDR1 is MGHDK and CDR2 is SYGVNS. The CDR3 spells CASKSWGSGETQYF. CDR3 DNA sequence: TGTGCCAGCAAGAGCTGGGGGTCGGGGGAGACCCAGTACTTC.